What follows describes a single TCR beta chain. The antigen this receptor binds is unknown. Germline and junction disagree at one end, which may indicate a read error. The sample holds other DNA sequences that translate to the same CDR3. The sample comes from a study of cytomegalovirus exposure and HLA in healthy donors (dated by TCRdb to about 2017). The study in broad terms: According to an earlier analysis of 550 to 750 of the donors, about 179 million T cells yielded 117 million unique TCR beta sequences and about 300 Gb of sequence data. Across roughly 420 genotyped donors of the cohort, an average of about 240,000 unique TCR beta nucleotide sequences per donor were sequenced, and roughly a sixth of those sequences were non-productive. Alongside the repertoire data, information on donor age, sex, ethnicity and CMV serostatus was compiled. The genetic ancestry cluster associated with self-reported Caucasian donors included around 76% of the approximately 400 genotyped donors. In addition to the first cohort of roughly 670 subjects, a separate validation cohort of 120 different subjects was used. Genome-wide SNP genotypes for about three fifths of the roughly 670 donors were used in a later genetic analysis, which treated that subset as a discovery cohort. All discovery cohort repertoires had been generated using a single sequencing platform. An earlier analysis of several hundred of the donors applied high-throughput TCR beta sequencing to assess whether each TCR beta V gene segment acted as functional or pseudogenic. The study combined high-throughput TCR immunosequencing, statistical association of individual TCRs with disease status, and machine learning to predict cytomegalovirus infection status. HLA typing covered class I and class II loci at four-digit resolution. The study aimed to test whether signatures of past pathogen exposure could be identified by cataloging public T cell receptors. About 280 gigabases of sequencing data and about 92 million unique TCR sequences made up an early release that covered approximately 620 HLA-typed donors. Five DR-DQ haplotypes were treated as single units for association and clustering because of strong linkage in the cohort. A later analysis re-analyzed previously published TCR beta repertoires from approximately 700 donors and added high-resolution HLA genotyping to study TCR occurrence patterns. The study profiled the T cell repertoires of fewer than 850 subjects by immunosequencing and related them to cytomegalovirus serostatus. The number of typed donors differed by locus: roughly 629-640 for A, B, C, DRB1 and DQB1; approximately 530 for DQA1; about 600 for DPA1; and approximately 450 for DPB1. In the later analysis, no new phenotypic data were used to find candidate immune exposures; instead, reliance was placed on TCR beta sequences and their occurrence across donors.

The cohort consisted of more than 650 healthy bone marrow donors. Cohort members were all nominally healthy when sampled, although unrecorded immune exposures were likely present. The donor was CMV seronegative and belonged to the group of over 300 seronegative cohort members. Every donor gave a peripheral blood sample, and the peripheral blood mononuclear cells from that sample were used for TCR beta sequencing. Genomic DNA extraction from the blood cell samples was performed with the Qiagen DNeasy Blood Extraction Kit. Including cysteine and phenylalanine, the CDR3 has 14 amino acids. Only the CDR3 DNA is retained, 42 bases long and in frame from the first base. The germline V gene supplies CDR1 SGHTA and CDR2 FQGTGA. Overall study outcomes, separate from this receptor: While some public TCRs were present in many individuals, most TCR sequences turned up only very rarely across donors. Correlated functional status among segregating V segments might reflect linkage disequilibrium, but an unknown experimental factor could not be ruled out. In vitro tests confirmed that a few of the cytomegalovirus-associated TCR beta chains recognize cytomegalovirus antigens. Sequencing depth was assumed to be roughly uniform across donors in the presence/absence analyses, though that assumption may not hold. In the study, roughly 160 TCR beta chains were listed as associated with cytomegalovirus. A cluster of highly shared sequence variants was judged likely to be a technical artifact of the sequencing pipeline. According to the authors, the approach could potentially be generalized to other disease states and immunological phenotypes. A later analysis found that TCR association rates varied across HLA loci, with DRB1 alleles showing the most associated TCRs and HLA-C alleles the fewest. When HLA alleles, especially DR and DQ, strongly co-occurred, TCR associations were difficult to assign to individual alleles. Because counts were too low, roughly 16 rarely observed V segments, including chromosome 9 orphons, were left out of the earlier analysis of 587 of the donors. Broadly in line with IMGT annotations, most TCR beta V segments showed up in productive rearrangements about 90% or about 30% of the time in an earlier analysis of approximately 600 of the donors. Specific HLA alleles were associated with 15,000 to 20,000 TCR beta sequences at a false discovery rate of 0.05 in a later analysis. Several of the top co-occurrence clusters appeared to be linked to parvovirus B19, influenza, CMV and Epstein-Barr virus, according to a later analysis. Compared with equally common non-associated chains, HLA-associated TCR beta chains in a later analysis were more clonally expanded and had lower generation probabilities. Some IMGT-functional V segments, including TRBV6-2 and TRBV6-3, could not be told apart with the 87-base-pair reads, so those segments were excluded. A further reported finding was that TCR beta sequences accurately predicted the HLA-A and HLA-B alleles for most subjects in the first cohort. HLA typing was unavailable for some donors at each locus, so association tests used only the typed subset. Most CMV-associated TCR beta chains appeared to be HLA-restricted in a later analysis, and the HLA associations seemed to be driven largely by CMV exposure. This cohort had only TCR beta chains sequenced, and the lack of alpha or paired-chain data limited which features could be detected. In a later genetic analysis, a missense DCLRE1C variant was associated with V-gene and J-gene trimming of TCR beta chains, and the association was replicated in an independent cohort. In both the original and validation cohorts, the classifier was reported to diagnose cytomegalovirus status with high specificity and sensitivity. The only immune exposure information available for the cohort was CMV serostatus. A later genetic analysis reported fewer N-insertions in productive TCRs among donors in an Asian-associated ancestry cluster than the roughly 620-donor mean.

The protocol used for the library was the immunoSEQ multiplex PCR assay. The multiplex PCR relied on a mix of 60 forward primers for TCR Vbeta segments and 13 reverse primers for TCR Jbeta segments. Amplification of the CDR3 region of rearranged TCR beta genes was performed with a multiplex PCR assay on genomic DNA. On the Illumina HiSeq System, the amplified TCR beta libraries were sequenced as 87-base-pair reads. From the authors' description of their analysis: In a later analysis, 70 million to 95 million unique TCR beta chains were counted across the roughly 610 repertoires, and approximately 9.9 million of these chains were shared by at least two donors. Raw reads were error-corrected and collapsed into unique sequences with a nearest-neighbor algorithm that merged closely related sequences to remove PCR and sequencing errors. CDR3 sequences were aligned to IMGT reference sequences to assign V, D and J gene segments. For a sequence to be retained, at least a six-nucleotide match to both a V gene segment and a J gene segment was required. Rearrangements were called productive when the CDR3 lacked stop codons and stayed in frame with V and J; all others were non-productive. Following IMGT convention, CDR3 was defined as the stretch from the second conserved V-encoded cysteine to the conserved J-encoded phenylalanine. The earlier analysis of approximately 500 of the donors excluded sequences that lacked an unambiguous match to a single V gene segment. An earlier analysis of about 600 of the donors called V segments functional above 56.7% productive rearrangements and segregating when the between-donor standard deviation exceeded 5%. To diagnose cytomegalovirus status from the catalog of TCR beta chain sequences, a statistical classification framework was built. A later analysis assigned V and J genes by comparing TCR nucleotide sequences with IMGT/GENE-DB human TR gene sequences. A later analysis assigned CDR3 sequences and most-parsimonious VDJ recombination scenarios with the TCRdist pipeline. In a later analysis, each TCR beta chain was defined by its CDR3 amino acid sequence together with its V-gene family, and reads lacking a unique V-gene family were excluded. A later analysis removed 550 to 700 highly shared, low-generation-probability nucleotide sequences to deal with suspected cross-contamination and a sequencing artifact. In a later analysis, a clonal expansion index was calculated for each public chain from normalized within-repertoire ranks of inferred template counts. In a later analysis, generation probabilities were computed using a VDJ recombination model fitted to out-of-frame rearrangements, and the results were checked against IGoR. A later analysis scored TCR-TCR, TCR-HLA and TCR-CMV co-occurrence with hypergeometric tests, applying a repertoire-size bias correction to TCR pairs. In a later analysis, false discovery rates were estimated by permuting HLA or CMV assignments 20 times. In a later analysis, co-occurring TCRs were grouped using DBSCAN, with TCRdist sequence similarity added in when clustering inside HLA-allele-positive subsets. Repertoires with fewer than 30,000 or more than 120,000 public chains, plus five repertoires with anomalous nucleotide sharing, were excluded from co-occurrence clustering. The table was pulled from immuneACCESS by TCRdb, which kept in-frame rearrangements only. Such tables lose some clones; where checked, under half of the loss comes from unresolved V genes, and the rest has no known cause. That table furnishes V, J and clone size, whereas the DNA furnished D and trimming. In this sample the table shows approximately 150,000 clones, roughly 72% of which occur a single time. The top ten hold 1.5% to 1.8% of the sample.

The material sequenced was PBMCs. The clonotype comes from a man aged 35-49 years in good health and CMV-seronegative. The V and J segments used are TRBV7-3 and TRBJ2-1; 8 nucleotides in the junction match TRBD1. The nucleotide sequence is TGCGCCAGCAGTCCCGGGACAGGTTTCAATGAGCAGTTCTTC. Translation gives CASSPGTGFNEQFF.